This is a list of T cell receptor beta chains from one sample in a study of T-cell memory formation after mild COVID-19. TCRdb analysed the 5' RACE reads with MiXCR anew, one entry per CDR3 protein. The sample gives 300,000 or so distinct CDR3 sequences, 15% to 20% of which show up once; roughly 24% is in the top ten. The sample was PBMCs or a T cell subset sorted from them (not recorded which). These receptors were taken from a man aged 18 to 30 who had mild COVID-19 (a few samples of this study predate the infection). Cell type and time point are not known. CDR3s include the opening cysteine and the closing phenylalanine or tryptophan. The order of the fields is V gene, J gene, D gene, clone size, CDR3 DNA, CDR3 protein. A D gene is named only where the DNA matches it firmly. Rows may omit the clone size; those that give it use once, few, many or a size class.

v_gene: TRBV6-5
j_gene: TRBJ2-5
d_gene: TRBD2
abundance: NA
CDR3nt: TGTGCCAGCAGCCTACGTAGCGGGTTAGCAGGAGAGACCCAGTACTTC
CDR3aa: CASSLRSGLAGETQYF

v_gene: TRBV20-1
j_gene: TRBJ1-1
d_gene: TRBD1
abundance: NA
CDR3nt: TGCAGTGCTCCCTCCATGACAGGGGAGGCTTTCTTT
CDR3aa: CSAPSMTGEAFF

v_gene: TRBV9
j_gene: TRBJ2-5
d_gene: TRBD2
abundance: many
CDR3nt: TGTGCCAGCAGCGGAACAGCGGGGGGGCGTGAGACCCAGTACTTC
CDR3aa: CASSGTAGGRETQYF

v_gene: TRBV9
j_gene: TRBJ2-7
d_gene: NA
abundance: NA
CDR3nt: TGTGCCAGCAGCGTAGAAGGGGAGTGGGGGGAGCAGTACTTC
CDR3aa: CASSVEGEWGEQYF

v_gene: TRBV7-2
j_gene: TRBJ1-1
d_gene: NA
abundance: NA
CDR3nt: TGTGCCAGCAGCCAACCTGGGACTGAAGCTTTCTTT
CDR3aa: CASSQPGTEAFF

v_gene: TRBV6-5
j_gene: TRBJ2-6
d_gene: NA
abundance: few
CDR3nt: TGTGCCAGCAGTTCCCACCAGGGCTACTCTGGGGCCAACGTCCTGACTTTC
CDR3aa: CASSSHQGYSGANVLTF

v_gene: TRBV6-5
j_gene: TRBJ2-4
d_gene: NA
abundance: once
CDR3nt: TGTGCCAGCGGTTCGTACATTCAGTACTTC
CDR3aa: CASGSYIQYF

v_gene: TRBV6-2/TRBV6-3
j_gene: TRBJ2-3
d_gene: NA
abundance: many
CDR3nt: TGTGCCAGCAGCCAGACCACAGATACGCAGTATTTT
CDR3aa: CASSQTTDTQYF

v_gene: TRBV23-1
j_gene: TRBJ1-5
d_gene: TRBD1
abundance: few
CDR3nt: TGCGCCAGCAGGCCTCCCGGGAGCACAGGGGATAACATTCAGCCCCAGCATTTT
CDR3aa: CASRPPGSTGDNIQPQHF

v_gene: TRBV11-2
j_gene: TRBJ2-1
d_gene: NA
abundance: NA
CDR3nt: TGTGCCAGCAGCTTAGATCCGGACTCAACCTACAATGAGCAGTTCTTC
CDR3aa: CASSLDPDSTYNEQFF

v_gene: TRBV5-1
j_gene: TRBJ2-2
d_gene: NA
abundance: NA
CDR3nt: TGCGCCAGCAGCGAGGCTGGAACGAACACCGGGGAGCTGTTTTTT
CDR3aa: CASSEAGTNTGELFF

v_gene: TRBV10-3
j_gene: TRBJ1-1
d_gene: NA
abundance: many
CDR3nt: TGTGCCATCCAGACGGATGGGTCTGAAGCTTTCTTT
CDR3aa: CAIQTDGSEAFF

v_gene: TRBV7-9
j_gene: TRBJ2-3
d_gene: NA
abundance: many
CDR3nt: TGTGCCGGGGGGGCAGCCTCTAGCGTGAATACGCAGTATTTT
CDR3aa: CAGGAASSVNTQYF

v_gene: TRBV7-2
j_gene: TRBJ2-1
d_gene: TRBD2
abundance: few
CDR3nt: TGTGCCAGCAGCTTAGCTCTGTCGGGGGGGCAGAATGAGCAGTTCTTC
CDR3aa: CASSLALSGGQNEQFF

v_gene: TRBV5-5
j_gene: TRBJ1-2
d_gene: NA
abundance: few
CDR3nt: TGTGCCAGCAGCGCAGGGCAGCGCTATGGCTACACCTTC
CDR3aa: CASSAGQRYGYTF

v_gene: TRBV3-1
j_gene: TRBJ2-5
d_gene: NA
abundance: many
CDR3nt: TGTGCCAGCAGCCAAGAAGCGGCCGGCCAAGAGACCCAGTACTTC
CDR3aa: CASSQEAAGQETQYF

v_gene: TRBV15
j_gene: TRBJ1-3
d_gene: NA
abundance: few
CDR3nt: TGTGCCACCAGCCGGGAACAGATCCGCTCTGGAAACACCATATATTTT
CDR3aa: CATSREQIRSGNTIYF

v_gene: TRBV7-2
j_gene: TRBJ1-1
d_gene: NA
abundance: NA
CDR3nt: TGTGCCAGCAGCTTTGACAGTCGCACTGAAGCTTTCTTT
CDR3aa: CASSFDSRTEAFF

v_gene: TRBV6-5
j_gene: TRBJ1-2
d_gene: NA
abundance: NA
CDR3nt: TGTGCCAGCAGTTACTCTGGGGGGCTCTATGGCTACACCTTC
CDR3aa: CASSYSGGLYGYTF

v_gene: TRBV30
j_gene: TRBJ1-3
d_gene: NA
abundance: NA
CDR3nt: TGTGCCTGGAGTGTACAAGGGTCTACCATATATTTT
CDR3aa: CAWSVQGSTIYF

v_gene: TRBV28
j_gene: TRBJ1-1
d_gene: NA
abundance: NA
CDR3nt: TGTGCCAGCAGTTTTTCTTGGGGAGGGAACACTGAAGCTTTCTTT
CDR3aa: CASSFSWGGNTEAFF

v_gene: TRBV6-6
j_gene: TRBJ1-1
d_gene: NA
abundance: NA
CDR3nt: TGTGCCAGCAGTCACCGACAGATCACTGAAGCTTTCTTT
CDR3aa: CASSHRQITEAFF

v_gene: TRBV7-2
j_gene: TRBJ1-1
d_gene: NA
abundance: few
CDR3nt: TGTGCCAGCAGCCCCCGGCCAGGAGGGATGAACACTGAAGCTTTCTTT
CDR3aa: CASSPRPGGMNTEAFF

v_gene: TRBV7-6
j_gene: TRBJ2-3
d_gene: NA
abundance: many
CDR3nt: TGTGCCAGCAGCCGACCTGGACTGGGCACAGATACGCAGTATTTT
CDR3aa: CASSRPGLGTDTQYF

v_gene: TRBV29-1
j_gene: TRBJ1-1
d_gene: TRBD1
abundance: few
CDR3nt: TGCAGCGTTGAACTCGGACAGGGGAAGCTCGAAGCTTTCTTT
CDR3aa: CSVELGQGKLEAFF

v_gene: TRBV9
j_gene: TRBJ2-3
d_gene: NA
abundance: NA
CDR3nt: TGTGCCAGCAGCGTAGTCACAGATACGCAGTATTTT
CDR3aa: CASSVVTDTQYF

v_gene: TRBV12-3/TRBV12-4
j_gene: TRBJ2-5
d_gene: TRBD2
abundance: many
CDR3nt: TGTGCCAGCAGCCTAGCGGGGGGAGAAGAGACCCAGTACTTC
CDR3aa: CASSLAGGEETQYF

v_gene: TRBV7-3
j_gene: TRBJ2-5
d_gene: NA
abundance: NA
CDR3nt: TGTGCCAGCAGCTTTGGTGCAGGGACACAAGAGGCCCAGTACTTC
CDR3aa: CASSFGAGTQEAQYF

v_gene: TRBV7-9
j_gene: TRBJ2-4
d_gene: NA
abundance: many
CDR3nt: TGTGCCAGCAGCTTAGCAGTCGACATTCAGTACTTC
CDR3aa: CASSLAVDIQYF

v_gene: TRBV12-3/TRBV12-4
j_gene: TRBJ1-4
d_gene: NA
abundance: NA
CDR3nt: TGTGCCAGCAGTTTACGCGGAGTTAATGAAAAACTGTTTTTT
CDR3aa: CASSLRGVNEKLFF

v_gene: TRBV4-1
j_gene: TRBJ2-2
d_gene: NA
abundance: many
CDR3nt: TGCGCCAGCAGCGCGATAGGATCCGCCGGGGAGCTGTTTTTT
CDR3aa: CASSAIGSAGELFF

v_gene: TRBV12-5
j_gene: TRBJ1-1
d_gene: NA
abundance: few
CDR3nt: TGTGCTAGTGGTTTGGTACGTTTCGGTGAAGGGGTAAGGACTGAAGCTTTCTTT
CDR3aa: CASGLVRFGEGVRTEAFF

v_gene: TRBV7-3
j_gene: TRBJ1-3
d_gene: NA
abundance: few
CDR3nt: TGTGCCAGCAGCGCCTCAGGGACTGGAAACACCATATATTTT
CDR3aa: CASSASGTGNTIYF

v_gene: TRBV11-1
j_gene: TRBJ2-3
d_gene: TRBD2
abundance: NA
CDR3nt: TGTGCCAGCAGCCCAAGGACTAGGACAGATACGCAGTATTTT
CDR3aa: CASSPRTRTDTQYF

v_gene: TRBV7-9
j_gene: TRBJ2-5
d_gene: NA
abundance: NA
CDR3nt: TGTGCCAGCAGCTACGGAATGGACATCCCGGGGGAGACCCAGTACTTC
CDR3aa: CASSYGMDIPGETQYF

v_gene: TRBV20-1
j_gene: TRBJ2-3
d_gene: TRBD2
abundance: NA
CDR3nt: TGCAGTGCTCCCGGACTAGCGGGTCGCATGGATACGCAGTATTTT
CDR3aa: CSAPGLAGRMDTQYF

v_gene: TRBV19
j_gene: TRBJ1-2
d_gene: TRBD1
abundance: NA
CDR3nt: TGTGCCAGTAGGAGGACAGGGTGGTATGGCTACACCTTC
CDR3aa: CASRRTGWYGYTF

v_gene: TRBV4-2
j_gene: TRBJ1-3
d_gene: NA
abundance: NA
CDR3nt: TGTGCCAGCAGCCGACAGAACTCTGGAAACACCATATATTTT
CDR3aa: CASSRQNSGNTIYF

v_gene: TRBV7-6
j_gene: TRBJ1-1
d_gene: NA
abundance: few
CDR3nt: TGTGCCAGCAGCCGGGCGGAGGGGCGGCCTGAAGCTTTCTTT
CDR3aa: CASSRAEGRPEAFF

v_gene: TRBV7-2
j_gene: TRBJ2-3
d_gene: NA
abundance: few
CDR3nt: TGTGCCAGCAGCCCCACCGCCGGACCCACAGATACGCAGTATTTT
CDR3aa: CASSPTAGPTDTQYF

v_gene: TRBV7-9
j_gene: TRBJ2-2
d_gene: TRBD1
abundance: NA
CDR3nt: TGTGCCAGCAGCTTAGGGGACAGAAGCACCGGGGAGCTGTTTTTT
CDR3aa: CASSLGDRSTGELFF

v_gene: TRBV5-1
j_gene: TRBJ2-1
d_gene: TRBD1
abundance: few
CDR3nt: TGCGCCAGCAGTCTACCTACAGGGGTAGTAGGTGAGCAGTTCTTC
CDR3aa: CASSLPTGVVGEQFF